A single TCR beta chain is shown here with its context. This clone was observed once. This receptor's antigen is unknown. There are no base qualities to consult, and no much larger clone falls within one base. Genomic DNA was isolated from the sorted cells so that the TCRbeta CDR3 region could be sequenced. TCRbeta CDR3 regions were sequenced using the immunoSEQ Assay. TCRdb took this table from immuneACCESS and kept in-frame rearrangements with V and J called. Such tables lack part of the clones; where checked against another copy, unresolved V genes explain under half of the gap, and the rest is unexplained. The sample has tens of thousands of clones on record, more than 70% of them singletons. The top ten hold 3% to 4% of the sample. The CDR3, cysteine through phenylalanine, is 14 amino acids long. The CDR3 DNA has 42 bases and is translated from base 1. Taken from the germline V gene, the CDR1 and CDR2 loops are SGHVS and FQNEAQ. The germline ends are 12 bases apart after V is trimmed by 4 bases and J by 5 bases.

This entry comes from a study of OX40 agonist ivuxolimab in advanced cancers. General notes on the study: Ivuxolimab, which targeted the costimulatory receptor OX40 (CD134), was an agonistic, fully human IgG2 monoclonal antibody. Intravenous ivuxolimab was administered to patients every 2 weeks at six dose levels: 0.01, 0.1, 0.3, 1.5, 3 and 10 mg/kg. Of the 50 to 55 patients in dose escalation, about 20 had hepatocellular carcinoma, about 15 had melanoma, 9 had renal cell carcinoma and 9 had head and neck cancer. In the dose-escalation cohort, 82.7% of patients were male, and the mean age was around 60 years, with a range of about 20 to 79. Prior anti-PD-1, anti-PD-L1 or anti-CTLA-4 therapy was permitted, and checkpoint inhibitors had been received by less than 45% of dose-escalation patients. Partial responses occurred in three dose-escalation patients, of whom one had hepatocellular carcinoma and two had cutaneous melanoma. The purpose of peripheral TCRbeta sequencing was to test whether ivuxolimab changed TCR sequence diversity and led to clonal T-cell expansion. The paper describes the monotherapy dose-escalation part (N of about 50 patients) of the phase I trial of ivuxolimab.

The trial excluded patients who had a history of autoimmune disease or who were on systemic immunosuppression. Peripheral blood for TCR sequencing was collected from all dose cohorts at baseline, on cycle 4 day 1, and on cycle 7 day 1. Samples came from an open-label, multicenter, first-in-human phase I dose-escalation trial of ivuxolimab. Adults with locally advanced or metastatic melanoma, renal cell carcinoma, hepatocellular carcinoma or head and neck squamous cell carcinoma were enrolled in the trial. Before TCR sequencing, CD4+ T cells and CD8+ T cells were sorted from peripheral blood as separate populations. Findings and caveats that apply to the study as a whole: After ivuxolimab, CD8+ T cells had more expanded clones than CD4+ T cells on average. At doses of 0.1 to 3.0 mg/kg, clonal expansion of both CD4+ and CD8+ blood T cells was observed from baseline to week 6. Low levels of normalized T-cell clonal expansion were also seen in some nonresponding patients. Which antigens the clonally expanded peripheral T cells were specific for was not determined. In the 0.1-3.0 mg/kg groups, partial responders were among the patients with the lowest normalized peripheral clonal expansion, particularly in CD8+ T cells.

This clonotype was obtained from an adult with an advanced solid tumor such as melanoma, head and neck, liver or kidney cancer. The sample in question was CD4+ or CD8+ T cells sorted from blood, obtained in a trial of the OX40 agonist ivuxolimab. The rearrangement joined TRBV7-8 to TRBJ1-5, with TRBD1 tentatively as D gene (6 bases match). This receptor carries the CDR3 CASSYRDNYQPQHF. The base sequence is TGTGCCAGCAGCTACCGGGACAACTATCAGCCCCAGCATTTT.